This is a list of T cell receptor beta chains from one sample in a study of shared clonotypes between healthy human individuals. Repertoires were generated with immunoSEQ multiplex PCR, while TCRdb's copy carries only in-frame clones and drops some. The table has around 2.3 million clones, 95% seen once. Input material: naive CD4+ T cells sorted from blood. These receptors were taken from a man younger than 35 in good health. Both conserved end residues are part of each CDR3. The order of the fields is D gene, J gene, clone size, V gene, CDR3 DNA, CDR3 protein. A D gene is named only where the DNA matches it firmly. The listing skips clone size in some rows; elsewhere it reads once, few, many or a size class.

>.|TRBJ2-2|.|TRBV11-2
TGTGCCAGCAGCTTAGGGGGCGGGAAGAACACCGGGGAGCTGTTTTTT
CASSLGGGKNTGELFF
>TRBD1|TRBJ1-1|.|TRBV5-1
TGCGCCAGCAGCTTGGACAGGGGATTGAGTGAAGCTTTCTTT
CASSLDRGLSEAFF
>.|TRBJ1-5|.|TRBV28
TGTGCCAGCAGTCTATTTAAGTCGGCCCAGCATTTT
CASSLFKSAQHF
>TRBD2|TRBJ2-5|.|TRBV5-5
TGTGCCAGCAGCCTTGGGACTAGCGGGAGTGGGCAAGAGACCCAGTACTTC
CASSLGTSGSGQETQYF
>TRBD2|TRBJ2-7|.|TRBV14
TGTGCCAGCAGTTACACTAGCGGGGGCTCCTACGAGCAGTACTTC
CASSYTSGGSYEQYF
>.|TRBJ1-3|.|TRBV30
TGTGCCTGGAGTGTACGAAGGGGCCCTGGAAACACCATATATTTT
CAWSVRRGPGNTIYF
>TRBD1|TRBJ2-5|.|TRBV6-1
TGTGCCAGCAGACCGGGACAGATACAAGAGACCCAGTACTTC
CASRPGQIQETQYF
>.|TRBJ2-3|.|TRBV11-2
TGTGCCAGCAGCTTAGAGGCTAGACTGCAGTATTTT
CASSLEARLQYF
>TRBD2|TRBJ2-1|.|TRBV12-5
TGTGCTAGTGGCTTGGGACTAGCGCTAACCTACAATGAGCAGTTCTTC
CASGLGLALTYNEQFF
>.|TRBJ2-1|.|TRBV29-1
TGCAGCGTTGACGGGGCGGACTTTACAAATGAGCAGTTCTTC
CSVDGADFTNEQFF
>.|TRBJ1-1|.|TRBV5-1
TGCGCCAGCAGCTTAGGGCGGAACACTGAAGCTTTCTTT
CASSLGRNTEAFF
>.|TRBJ2-5|once|TRBV30
TGTGCCTGGAGCGCTCCGGGATGGTACCAAGAGACCCAGTACTTC
CAWSAPGWYQETQYF
>TRBD2|TRBJ2-7|.|TRBV28
TGTGCCAGCAGTCCTCGGAATGGGGGGGCCTACGAGCAGTACTTC
CASSPRNGGAYEQYF
>TRBD1|TRBJ2-7|once|TRBV19
TGTGCCAGTAGTGCCGGGACAGGGTCTTCCGAGCAGTACTTC
CASSAGTGSSEQYF
>.|TRBJ2-1|.|TRBV9
TGTGCCAGCAGCGTAGAAAGGCGGGGTCCCTACAATGAGCAGTTCTTC
CASSVERRGPYNEQFF
>.|TRBJ1-4|.|TRBV18
TGTGCCAGCTCACGGGACCTCGGGCGTGAAAAACTGTTTTTT
CASSRDLGREKLFF
>TRBD2|TRBJ2-3|.|TRBV7-2
TGTGCCAGCAGCACCAGTAGCGGGGGAGGAGATACGCAGTATTTT
CASSTSSGGGDTQYF
>.|TRBJ1-1|.|TRBV7-6
TGTGCCAGCAGCCAGGGTCGAAACACTGAAGCTTTCTTT
CASSQGRNTEAFF
>.|TRBJ2-1|.|TRBV30
TGTGCCTGGAGTCCCAGCGAAATAGCGGCCTACAATGAGCAGTTCTTC
CAWSPSEIAAYNEQFF
>.|TRBJ2-1|.|TRBV5-6
TGTGCCAGCAGCCGTCTAGCCTTCAACTACTACAATGAGCAGTTCTTC
CASSRLAFNYYNEQFF
>.|TRBJ2-2|.|TRBV9
TGTGCCAGCGGCCGGAGTGACGGCCAATCGGAGCTGTTTTTT
CASGRSDGQSELFF
>TRBD2|TRBJ2-5|.|TRBV5-6
TGTGCCAGCAGCTCCCGAGGACTAGCACAAGAGACCCAGTACTTC
CASSSRGLAQETQYF
>.|TRBJ1-1|.|TRBV18
TGTGCCAGCTCGCTCTTGGGGGACACTGAAGCTTTCTTT
CASSLLGDTEAFF
>.|TRBJ2-7|.|TRBV2
TGTGCCAGCAGTGATTCGGGAGTGCCATACGAGCAGTACTTC
CASSDSGVPYEQYF
>.|TRBJ1-3|.|TRBV6-1
TGTGCCAGCAGTGAAGACCAAAAACCTGGAAACACCATATATTTT
CASSEDQKPGNTIYF
>.|TRBJ1-5|.|TRBV18
TGTGCCAGCTCACCTCCCGGGGGGCTCCAGGCAAATCAGCCCCAGCATTTT
CASSPPGGLQANQPQHF
>TRBD1|TRBJ1-2|.|TRBV19
TGTGCCAGTAGTACACAGGGGTACAACTATGGCTACACCTTC
CASSTQGYNYGYTF
>.|TRBJ1-4|.|TRBV5-1
TGCGCCAGCAGCTTGGTTGGGGACACGAATGAAAAACTGTTTTTT
CASSLVGDTNEKLFF
>.|TRBJ1-5|.|TRBV5-3
TGTGCCAGAAGCTCCTTTTCCTTTAGCAATCAGCCCCAGCATTTT
CARSSFSFSNQPQHF
>TRBD2|TRBJ2-7|.|TRBV4-3
TGCGCCAGCAGCCTAGGACTAGCTGAATCCTACGAGCAGTACTTC
CASSLGLAESYEQYF
>TRBD1|TRBJ2-4|.|TRBV5-1
TGCGCCAGCAGCGCGGAGACAGGGCTAATAGTCAAAAACATTCAGTACTTC
CASSAETGLIVKNIQYF
>TRBD2|TRBJ2-1|.|TRBV5-5
TGTGCCAGCAGCCTTAGCGGGAGTGAGAACAATGAGCAGTTCTTC
CASSLSGSENNEQFF
>.|TRBJ1-3|.|TRBV9
TGTGCCAGCAGCCCGGAGCTCGTAACTGGAAACACCATATATTTT
CASSPELVTGNTIYF
>.|TRBJ2-2|.|TRBV10-3
TGTGCCATCAGGGAGACCGGGGAGCTGTTTTTT
CAIRETGELFF
>TRBD2|TRBJ2-7|.|TRBV7-2
TGTGCCAGCACCATTAGCGGGAGGGAGTACGAGCAGTACTTC
CASTISGREYEQYF
>.|TRBJ2-2|.|TRBV9
TGTGCCAGCAGCTTTAGAAGGGACACAAGAACGAACACCGGGGAGCTGTTTTTT
CASSFRRDTRTNTGELFF
>TRBD2|TRBJ2-3|.|TRBV7-2
TGTGCCAGCAGCCGCAGATCGACTAGCGGAGAACTTAGCACAGATACGCAGTATTTT
CASSRRSTSGELSTDTQYF
>.|TRBJ2-5|.|TRBV10-2
TGCGCCAGCAGAGGGCCACAAGAGACCCAGTACTTC
CASRGPQETQYF
>.|TRBJ1-3|.|TRBV5-1
TGCGCCAGCAGCTCGTACGGGGACTCTGGAAACACCATATATTTT
CASSSYGDSGNTIYF
>TRBD1|TRBJ2-2|.|TRBV6-6
TGTGCCAGCAGTTACGGGGGACAGGGAATCGGGGAGCTGTTTTTT
CASSYGGQGIGELFF
>TRBD1|TRBJ2-4|.|TRBV30
TGTGCCTTTCGGACAGGGGGGTTCAAAAACATTCAGTACTTC
CAFRTGGFKNIQYF
>.|TRBJ1-2|.|TRBV30
TGTGCCTGGGGTAAAGTGGGGGGCTCCTTCTATGGCTACACCTTC
CAWGKVGGSFYGYTF
>TRBD2|TRBJ2-7|.|TRBV7-9
TGTGCCAGCAGCCACGGGACTAGCGGGAGCTCCTACGAGCAGTACTTC
CASSHGTSGSSYEQYF